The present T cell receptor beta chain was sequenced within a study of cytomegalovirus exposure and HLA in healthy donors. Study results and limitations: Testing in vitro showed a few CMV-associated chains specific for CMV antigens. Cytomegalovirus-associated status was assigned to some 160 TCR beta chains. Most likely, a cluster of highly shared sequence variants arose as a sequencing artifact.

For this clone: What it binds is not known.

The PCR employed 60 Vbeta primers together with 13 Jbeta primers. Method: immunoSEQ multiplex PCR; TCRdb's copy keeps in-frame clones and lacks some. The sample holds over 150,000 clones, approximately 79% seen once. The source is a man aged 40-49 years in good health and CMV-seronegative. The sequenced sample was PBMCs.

CDR3 amino acids: CASSPRLGEETQYF. CDR3 bases: TGTGCCAGCAGCCCACGACTAGGGGAAGAGACCCAGTACTTC. The V gene is TRBV11-3, the J gene TRBJ2-5, with a possible D match to TRBD2 (6 bases). The CDR3 contains 14 residues. V lost 5 bases to trimming and J lost 3 bases, with 13 bases between them. The germline gives CDR1 SGHNT, CDR2 YENEEA.